Sequencing of this T cell receptor beta chain was carried out in a study of blood T cell repertoires in COVID-19. The assay was immunoSEQ multiplex PCR, and TCRdb's table has in-frame clones only and misses some. The sample consists of about 220,000 clones, around 88% of them appearing once. V shed 3 bases and J shed 0 bases, with 7 bases lying between them. Germline CDR1 SGDLS, CDR2 YYNGEE. CDR3 size: 13 residues. V is TRBV9 and J is TRBJ2-7; D remains unclear. Sequenced input: peripheral blood. This receptor was obtained from a woman aged 30 to 39 who had recovered from COVID-19. The CDR3 DNA is TGTGCCAGCAGCGAGTCCGGCTCCTACGAGCAGTACTTC. Translation gives CASSESGSYEQYF.